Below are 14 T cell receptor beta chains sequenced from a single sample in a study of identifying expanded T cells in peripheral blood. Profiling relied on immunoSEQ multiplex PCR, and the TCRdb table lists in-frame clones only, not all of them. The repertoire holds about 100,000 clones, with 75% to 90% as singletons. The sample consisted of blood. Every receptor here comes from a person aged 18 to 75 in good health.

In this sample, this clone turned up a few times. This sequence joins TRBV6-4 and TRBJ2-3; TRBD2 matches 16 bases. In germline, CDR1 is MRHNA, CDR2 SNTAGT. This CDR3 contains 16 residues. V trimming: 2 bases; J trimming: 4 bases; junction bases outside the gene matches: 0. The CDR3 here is CASSDGTSGGADTQYF. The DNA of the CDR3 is TGTGCCAGCAGTGACGGGACTAGCGGGGGGGCAGATACGCAGTATTTT.

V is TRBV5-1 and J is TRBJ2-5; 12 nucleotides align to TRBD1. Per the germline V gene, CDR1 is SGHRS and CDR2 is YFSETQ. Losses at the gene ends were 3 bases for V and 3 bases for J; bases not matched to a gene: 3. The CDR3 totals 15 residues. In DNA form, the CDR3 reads TGCGCCAGCAGCTCCGGGACAGGGGGCAAAGAGACCCAGTACTTC. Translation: CASSSGTGGKETQYF.

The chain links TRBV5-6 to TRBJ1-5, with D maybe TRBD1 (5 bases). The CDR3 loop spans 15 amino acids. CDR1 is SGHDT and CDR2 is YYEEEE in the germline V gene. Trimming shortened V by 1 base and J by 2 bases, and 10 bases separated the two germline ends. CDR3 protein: CASSLTGRGNQPQHF. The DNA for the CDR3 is TGTGCCAGCAGCTTGACGGGCAGGGGCAATCAGCCCCAGCATTTT.

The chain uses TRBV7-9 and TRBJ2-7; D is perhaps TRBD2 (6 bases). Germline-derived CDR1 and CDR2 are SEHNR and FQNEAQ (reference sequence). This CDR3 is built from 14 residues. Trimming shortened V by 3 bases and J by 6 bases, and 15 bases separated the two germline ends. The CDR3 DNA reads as TGTGCCAGCAGCTTTTCGGGGGACCCCGGCGAGCAGTACTTC. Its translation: CASSFSGDPGEQYF.

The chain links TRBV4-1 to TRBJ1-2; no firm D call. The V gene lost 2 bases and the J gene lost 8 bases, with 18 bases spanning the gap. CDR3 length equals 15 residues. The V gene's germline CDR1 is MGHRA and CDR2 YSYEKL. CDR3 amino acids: CASSQFSPPGSGYTF. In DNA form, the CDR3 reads TGCGCCAGCAGCCAATTTTCTCCTCCGGGATCCGGCTACACCTTC.

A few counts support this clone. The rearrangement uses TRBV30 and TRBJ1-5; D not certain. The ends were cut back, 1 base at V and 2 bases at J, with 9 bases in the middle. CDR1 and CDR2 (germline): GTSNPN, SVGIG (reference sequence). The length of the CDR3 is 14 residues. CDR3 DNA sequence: TGTGCCTGGAGTGGGGGTGGAGGCAATCAGCCCCAGCATTTT. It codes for CAWSGGGGNQPQHF.

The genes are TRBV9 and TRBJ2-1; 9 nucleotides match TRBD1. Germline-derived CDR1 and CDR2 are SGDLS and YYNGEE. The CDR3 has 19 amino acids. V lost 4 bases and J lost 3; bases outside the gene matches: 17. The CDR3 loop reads CASSPRTGARFNFYNEQFF. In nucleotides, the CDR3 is TGTGCCAGCAGCCCACGGACAGGGGCCCGGTTCAATTTCTACAATGAGCAGTTCTTC.

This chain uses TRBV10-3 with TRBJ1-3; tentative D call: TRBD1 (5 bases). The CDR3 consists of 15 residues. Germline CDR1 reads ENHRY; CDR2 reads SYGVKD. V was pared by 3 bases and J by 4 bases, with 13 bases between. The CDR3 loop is CAISDPSGPGNTIYF. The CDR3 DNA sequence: TGTGCCATCAGTGACCCCTCAGGGCCCGGAAACACCATATATTTT.

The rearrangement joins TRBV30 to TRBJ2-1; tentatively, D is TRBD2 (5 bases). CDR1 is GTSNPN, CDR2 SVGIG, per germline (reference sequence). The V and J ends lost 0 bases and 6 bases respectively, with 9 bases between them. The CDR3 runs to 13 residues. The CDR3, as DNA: TGTGCCTGGAGTGTTGCCGGGGTCAATGAGCAGTTCTTC. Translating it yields CAWSVAGVNEQFF.

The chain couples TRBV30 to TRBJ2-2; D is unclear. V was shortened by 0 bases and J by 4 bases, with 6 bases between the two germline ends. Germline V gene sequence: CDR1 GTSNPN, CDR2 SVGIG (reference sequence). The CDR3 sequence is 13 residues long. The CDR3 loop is CAWSVRFTGELFF. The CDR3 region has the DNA TGTGCCTGGAGTGTACGATTCACCGGGGAGCTGTTTTTT.

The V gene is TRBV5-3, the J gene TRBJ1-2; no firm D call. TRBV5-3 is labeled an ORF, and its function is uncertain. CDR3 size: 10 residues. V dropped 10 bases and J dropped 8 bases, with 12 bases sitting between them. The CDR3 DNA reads TGTGCCGCCCGGGGTGTGGGCTACACCTTC. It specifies CAARGVGYTF.

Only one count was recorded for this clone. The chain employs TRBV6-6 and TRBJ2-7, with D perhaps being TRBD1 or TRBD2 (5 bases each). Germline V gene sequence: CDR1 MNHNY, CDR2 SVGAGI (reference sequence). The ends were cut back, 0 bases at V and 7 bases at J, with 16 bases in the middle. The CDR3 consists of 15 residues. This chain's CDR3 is CASSYSGQGWREQYF. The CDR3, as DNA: TGTGCCAGCAGTTACTCTGGGCAGGGATGGAGGGAGCAGTACTTC.

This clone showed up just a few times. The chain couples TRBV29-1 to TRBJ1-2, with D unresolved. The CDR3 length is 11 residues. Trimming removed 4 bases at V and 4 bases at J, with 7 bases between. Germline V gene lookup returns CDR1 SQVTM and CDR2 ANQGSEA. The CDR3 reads CSVAVSYGYTF. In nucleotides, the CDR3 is TGCAGCGTTGCCGTCAGCTATGGCTACACCTTC.

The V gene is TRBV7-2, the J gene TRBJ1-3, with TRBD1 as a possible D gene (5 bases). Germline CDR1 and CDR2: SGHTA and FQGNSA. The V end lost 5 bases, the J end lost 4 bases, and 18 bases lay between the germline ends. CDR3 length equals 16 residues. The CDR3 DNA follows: TGTGCCAGCAGCCTGCAGGGTGCGGGAGCGGGAAACACCATATATTTT. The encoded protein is CASSLQGAGAGNTIYF.